These 3 T cell receptor beta chains share one sample of origin, sequenced in a study of T cells in Graves' hyperthyroidism and ophthalmopathy. RNA transcripts yielded amplified TCR beta CDR3 regions. First-round RT-PCR targeting the TCR CDR3 was performed with the HTBI primer set. TCRdb fed the multiplex PCR reads into MiXCR, producing one record per CDR3 protein. There are more than 550,000 distinct CDR3 sequences in the sample; roughly 17% occur only once, and 15% lies in the top ten. The specimen sequenced was blood. The receptors stem from a man aged 45-65 years with Graves' hyperthyroidism.

The chain carries TRBV29-1 and TRBJ2-7; 7 nucleotides line up with TRBD2. The CDR3 sequence is 12 residues long. Trimming cost V 4 bases and J 3 bases; bases outside gene matches: 3. CDR1 and CDR2 from the germline V gene are SQVTM and ANQGSEA. CDR3 region: CSVVASGYEQYF. In DNA, the CDR3 is TGCAGCGTTGTGGCTAGCGGCTACGAGCAGTACTTC.

This clonotype was recorded a few times. The chain joins TRBV28 to TRBJ2-2, with D unresolved. Germline V gene sequence: CDR1 MDHEN, CDR2 SYDVKM. The CDR3 runs to 14 residues. V was cut by 2 bases and J by 2 bases, with 6 bases left in between. The CDR3 sequence is CASSLQVNTGELFF. DNA for the CDR3: TGTGCCAGCAGTTTACAGGTTAACACCGGGGAGCTGTTTTTT.

The chain employs TRBV19 and TRBJ1-2; tentatively, D is TRBD1 (6 bases). The ends were cut back, 5 bases at V and 4 bases at J, with 20 bases in the middle. The CDR3 is made up of 16 amino acids. CDR1 and CDR2 (germline): LNHDA, SQIVND (reference sequence). CDR3 region: CASSSPEQGRGYGYTF. CDR3 sequence (DNA): TGTGCCAGTAGTTCGCCGGAACAGGGCAGGGGCTATGGCTACACCTTC.